These 31 T cell receptor beta chains came from one sample sequenced in a study of blood T cell repertoires in COVID-19. Sequencing was performed with immunoSEQ multiplex PCR; in TCRdb, only in-frame clones are kept and a portion is missing. The repertoire holds about 290,000 clones, around 81% seen once, with 4% to 5% in the top ten. Sequenced: peripheral blood. All receptors come from a woman aged 45-59 years with active or convalescent COVID-19.

This chain joins TRBV6-1 and TRBJ2-1; TRBD2 matches at 11 bases. Looked up from germline, CDR1 is MNHNS and CDR2 is SASEGT. V lost 3 bases to trimming and J lost 9 bases; unmatched junction nucleotides: 7. The CDR3 length is 15 residues. This CDR3 is CASSELLAGVSEQFF. The DNA for the CDR3 is TGTGCCAGCAGTGAGTTACTAGCGGGAGTTAGTGAGCAGTTCTTC.

This chain joins TRBV6-5 and TRBJ2-1; 7 nucleotides match TRBD2. Germline values: CDR1 MNHEY, CDR2 SVGAGI. The CDR3 spans 14 residues. V shed 7 bases, J shed 6 bases, and the junction held 9 bases outside the gene matches. The CDR3 here is CASKTSGTFNEQFF. CDR3 bases: TGTGCCAGCAAAACAAGCGGGACTTTCAATGAGCAGTTCTTC.

V gene TRBV11-2 combines with J gene TRBJ1-2, with D possibly TRBD1 on 5 matching bases. V lost 4 bases and J 6 bases, leaving 9 bases between the germline ends. CDR3 length equals 12 residues. Per germline, CDR1 SGHAT and CDR2 FQNNGV. This CDR3 reads CASSSEGHGYTF. CDR3 coding DNA: TGTGCCAGCAGCTCGGAGGGGCATGGCTACACCTTC.

The chain recombines TRBV18 with TRBJ2-7; 8 nucleotides align to TRBD1. The CDR3 length is 15 residues. Germline CDR1 reads KGHSH; CDR2 reads LQKENI. V dropped 3 bases and J dropped 3; count of bases not matched to a gene: 7. The CDR3 loop is CASSPGTGAYYEQYF. The CDR3 nucleotides are TGTGCCAGCTCACCCGGGACAGGCGCCTACTACGAGCAGTACTTC.

The J gene is TRBJ1-5, the V gene TRBV7-9; D is ambiguous. The V end lost 5 bases, the J end lost 2 bases, and 7 bases lay between the germline ends. The CDR3 spans 13 residues. From germline, CDR1 is SEHNR and CDR2 FQNEAQ (reference sequence). Written as DNA, the CDR3 is TGTGCCAGCAGCGGGGAGGGCAATCAGCCCCAGCATTTT. Translation gives CASSGEGNQPQHF.

V and J are TRBV12-5 and TRBJ1-1, with unresolved D. V lost 3 bases, J lost 2 bases, and 10 bases lay in between. Germline V gene lookup returns CDR1 LGHNT and CDR2 FRNRAP. CDR3 length equals 14 residues. The CDR3 DNA reads as TGTGCTAGTGGTTTCAAAAGCCAAAACACTGAAGCTTTCTTT. Its translation is CASGFKSQNTEAFF. Complete variable domain (other parts from reference TRBV12-5 and TRBJ1-1): DARVTQTPRHKVTEMGQEVTMRCQPILGHNTVFWYRQTMMQGLELLAYFRNRAPLDDSGMPKDRFSAEMPDATLATLKIQPSEPRDSAVYFCASGFKSQNTEAFFGQGTRLTVV.

The V gene is TRBV9, the J gene TRBJ2-2, with no clear D. CDR3 length: 16 residues. CDR1 and CDR2 (germline): SGDLS, YYNGEE. Trimming took 0 bases from V and 2 from J, leaving 11 bases between them. CDR3 sequence (DNA): TGTGCCAGCAGCGTAGAGCAGGCGCTTAACACCGGGGAGCTGTTTTTT. Its translation: CASSVEQALNTGELFF.

The chain employs TRBV29-1 and TRBJ1-2, with D tentatively TRBD1 (5 bases). Germline V gene data show CDR1 as SQVTM and CDR2 as ANQGSEA. The CDR3 has 13 amino acids. With 7 bases removed from V and 7 bases from J, the gap between germline ends came to 19 bases. The CDR3 DNA follows: TGCAGCGCCCTTGACCCAGGGCTCTTTGGCTACACCTTC. This translates into CSALDPGLFGYTF.

V usage is TRBV5-6 and J usage is TRBJ2-7, with a possible D match to TRBD2 (5 bases). This CDR3 is built from 12 residues. Trimming took 2 bases from V and 3 from J, leaving 6 bases between them. Per germline, CDR1 SGHDT and CDR2 YYEEEE. CDR3 in amino acids: CASSFGIYEQYF. As DNA, the CDR3 is TGTGCCAGCAGCTTCGGGATCTACGAGCAGTACTTC. Drawing the rest from reference TRBV5-6 and TRBJ2-7, the complete variable domain is DAGVTQSPTHLIKTRGQQVTLRCSPKSGHDTVSWYQQALGQGPQFIFQYYEEEERQRGNFPDRFSGHQFPNYSSELNVNALLLGDSALYLCASSFGIYEQYFGPGTRLTVT.

V gene TRBV7-2 combines with J gene TRBJ1-6, with unresolved D. Per germline, CDR1 SGHTA and CDR2 FQGNSA. The V gene lost 5 bases and the J gene lost 8 bases, with 13 bases spanning the gap. CDR3 length: 14 amino acids. CDR3 amino acids: CASSQDSVYSPLHF. DNA of the CDR3: TGTGCCAGCAGCCAAGACTCCGTTTATTCACCCCTCCACTTT.

This clone showed up just once. V is TRBV19 and J is TRBJ1-5; 7 bases line up with TRBD1. The CDR3 runs to 14 residues. The V segment lost 5 bases and the J segment 4 bases; nucleotides outside the gene matches: 5. The germline V gene has CDR1 LNHDA and CDR2 SQIVND (reference sequence). CDR3 DNA sequence: TGTGCCAGTAGTCCCCAACAGGGGAATCAGCCCCAGCATTTT. Translating it yields CASSPQQGNQPQHF.

V and J are TRBV7-9 and TRBJ1-4; tentative D call: TRBD1 (5 bases). This CDR3 region has 17 residues. With 2 bases removed from V and 3 bases from J, the gap between germline ends came to 16 bases. Germline lookup yields CDR1 SEHNR and CDR2 FQNEAQ (reference sequence). The CDR3 DNA reads as TGTGCCAGCAGCTTAAATTCTGCAGGGCCACCTAATGAAAAACTGTTTTTT. Translation: CASSLNSAGPPNEKLFF.

The chain has TRBV3-1 (or the pseudogene TRBV3-2) and TRBJ2-7; D may be TRBD2 (12 bases). Between the trimmed V and J ends, which lost 6 bases and 4 bases, there was a span of 31 bases. The germline V gene encodes CDR1 LGHDT and CDR2 YNNKEL (reference sequence). CDR3 size: 19 residues. CDR3 sequence: CASRTPSGTGGLAGYEQYF. The CDR3 DNA is TGTGCCAGCAGAACACCCTCCGGGACAGGGGGACTAGCGGGTTACGAGCAGTACTTC.

CDR3: CASSPGLAPADTQYF. In nucleotides, the CDR3 is TGTGCCAGCAGCCCCGGACTAGCACCTGCAGATACGCAGTATTTT. The chain joins TRBV11-3 to TRBJ2-3; 8 nucleotides line up with TRBD2. V was clipped by 5 bases and J by 4 bases; unmatched bases: 8. The CDR3 is 15 residues long. Germline-derived CDR1 and CDR2 are SGHNT and YENEEA.

J is TRBJ1-1 and V is TRBV19; D might be TRBD1 (5 bases). The CDR3 runs to 15 residues. Germline CDR1 reads LNHDA; CDR2 reads SQIVND (reference sequence). Trimming stripped 3 bases from V and 3 bases from J, with 14 bases between. Here the CDR3 reads CASSMYRMTDTEAFF. The CDR3 bases are TGTGCCAGTAGTATGTACAGGATGACGGACACTGAAGCTTTCTTT.

The chain combines TRBV20-1 with TRBJ2-1; TRBD2 matches 16 bases. J was trimmed by 0 bases and V by 3 bases; bases with no gene match: 5. Germline CDR1 and CDR2: DFQATT and SNEGSKA (reference sequence). The CDR3 totals 18 residues. CDR3 DNA sequence: TGCAGTGCTAGTGGGGGACTAGCGGGAGGGAGCTCCTACAATGAGCAGTTCTTC. This translates into CSASGGLAGGSSYNEQFF.

This clone was counted a single time. The rearrangement links TRBV28 to TRBJ2-5, with D possibly TRBD2 on 5 matching bases. Per germline, CDR1 MDHEN and CDR2 SYDVKM. The V end lost 4 bases, the J end lost 2 bases, and 14 bases lay between the germline ends. The CDR3 extends over 15 amino acids. DNA for the CDR3: TGTGCCAGCAGTTCCGCCGAGGGTCGGCAAGAGACCCAGTACTTC. It yields the protein CASSSAEGRQETQYF.

The chain links TRBV6-1 to TRBJ2-1; 9 bases match TRBD1. V lost 4 bases, J lost 4 bases, and 8 bases stayed unmatched. CDR1 is MNHNS and CDR2 is SASEGT in the germline V gene. The CDR3 runs 16 residues. The CDR3 protein is CASSVGTGWIYNEQFF. In nucleotides, the CDR3 is TGTGCCAGCAGTGTGGGGACAGGGTGGATATACAATGAGCAGTTCTTC.

The rearrangement joins TRBV29-1 to TRBJ2-3; 8 positions agree with TRBD1. Trimming removed 2 bases from V and 0 bases from J; junction bases left unmatched: 4. This CDR3 spans 15 amino acids. CDR1 and CDR2 (germline): SQVTM, ANQGSEA. This chain's CDR3 is CSVEPTGVSTDTQYF. For the CDR3, the DNA is TGCAGCGTTGAACCGACAGGGGTCAGCACAGATACGCAGTATTTT.

The V gene is TRBV28, the J gene TRBJ1-3; TRBD1 matches 7 bases. Germline V gene sequence: CDR1 MDHEN, CDR2 SYDVKM. This CDR3 has 14 residues. After removal of 6 bases from V and 2 bases from J, the junction contained 4 bases not matched to a gene. The CDR3 coding sequence is TGTGCCAGCAGCCGACAGGGCGCTGGAAACACCATATATTTT. Translating gives CASSRQGAGNTIYF.

The chain links TRBV6-5 to TRBJ1-1; a weak D match, TRBD1 (5 bases). The germline V gene has CDR1 MNHEY and CDR2 SVGAGI. The CDR3 totals 11 residues. Between the trimmed V and J ends, which lost 6 bases and 4 bases, there was a span of 6 bases. CDR3 sequence (DNA): TGTGCCAGCAGCAGGGTCACTGAAGCTTTCTTT. It encodes CASSRVTEAFF.

The J gene is TRBJ1-2, the V gene TRBV2; no clear D. CDR1 and CDR2 (germline): SNHLY, FYNNEI. Trimming stripped 5 bases from V and 5 bases from J, with 12 bases between. The CDR3 has 13 amino acids. CDR3 nucleotide sequence: TGTGCCAGCAGTCCCGAGGTAGAATATGGCTACACCTTC. It encodes CASSPEVEYGYTF.

This chain links TRBV16 with TRBJ2-7; the match to TRBD1 covers 8 bases. This CDR3 region has 19 residues. Unmatched junction bases numbered 16, after V lost 0 bases and J lost 3 bases. From germline, CDR1 is KGHSY and CDR2 FQNENV. In nucleotides, the CDR3 is TGTGCCAGCAGCCAATCAACAGGGGGACTTCCTATCATAAACTACGAGCAGTACTTC. It encodes CASSQSTGGLPIINYEQYF.

The genes are TRBV15 and TRBJ1-3; no clear D. CDR1 LNHNV and CDR2 YYDKDF come from the germline V gene (reference sequence). V was clipped by 0 bases and J by 6 bases, with 21 bases between them. CDR3 size: 18 residues. This CDR3 is CATSRDLSQASIINTIYF. CDR3 in DNA: TGTGCCACCAGCAGAGATCTCTCCCAGGCATCGATAATAAACACCATATATTTT.

V and J are TRBV7-9 and TRBJ2-3; TRBD2 might be the D (6 bases). This CDR3 spans 14 amino acids. Germline CDR1 SEHNR, CDR2 FQNEAQ (reference sequence). Trimming left V 0 bases short and J 4 bases short, with 8 bases between. CDR3 bases: TGTGCCAGCAGCTTAGCCAGGGAGGCAGATACGCAGTATTTT. This sequence encodes CASSLAREADTQYF.

V and J are TRBV25-1 and TRBJ2-5; the match to TRBD2 covers 7 bases. Germline trimming cut 3 bases from V and 4 bases from J; bases unmatched to any gene: 2. The CDR3 is 13 residues long. In germline, CDR1 is MGHDK, CDR2 SYGVNS. CDR3 bases: TGTGCCAGCAGTGAGACGGGGGGAGAGACCCAGTACTTC. This gives the protein CASSETGGETQYF.

V usage is TRBV7-9 and J usage is TRBJ2-4, with a possible D match to TRBD1 (5 bases). The V gene's germline CDR1 is SEHNR and CDR2 FQNEAQ (reference sequence). V lost 1 base and J lost 1, with 5 bases in between. This CDR3 has 14 amino acids. CDR3 nucleotide sequence: TGTGCCAGCAGCTTAGAGGGGGCCAAAAACATTCAGTACTTC. As protein: CASSLEGAKNIQYF.

This CDR3 is CSVHTGTINEKLFF. The CDR3 DNA reads as TGCAGCGTTCATACCGGGACAATAAATGAAAAACTGTTTTTT. The chain has TRBV29-1 and TRBJ1-4, with TRBD1 as a possible D gene (6 bases). Between the trimmed V and J ends, which lost 5 bases and 5 bases, there was a span of 15 bases. From germline, CDR1 is SQVTM and CDR2 ANQGSEA. This CDR3 has 14 amino acids.

This clone turned up a few times. The chain has TRBV6-5 and TRBJ1-5; the D gene is possibly TRBD1 (6 bases). The CDR3 is 15 residues long. V was trimmed by 2 bases and J by 0 bases, leaving 8 bases between them. Germline values: CDR1 MNHEY, CDR2 SVGAGI. DNA for the CDR3: TGTGCCAGCAGTTACGGACAGAATAGCAATCAGCCCCAGCATTTT. Its translation: CASSYGQNSNQPQHF.

J is TRBJ2-7 and V is TRBV5-1; 11 bases match TRBD2. This CDR3 contains 20 residues. V was pared by 4 bases and J by 0 bases, with 18 bases of the junction left unmatched. Looked up from germline, CDR1 is SGHRS and CDR2 is YFSETQ. The CDR3 sequence is CASSARVPGLAASRSYEQYF. CDR3 DNA: TGCGCCAGCAGCGCCCGAGTTCCGGGACTAGCGGCAAGTCGCTCCTACGAGCAGTACTTC.

In its sample, this clone was seen once. The rearrangement joins TRBV19 to TRBJ2-7, with D maybe TRBD2 (6 bases). CDR3 length: 14 amino acids. V dropped 4 bases and J dropped 3 bases, with 13 bases sitting between them. Germline V gives CDR1 LNHDA, CDR2 SQIVND (reference sequence). The CDR3 protein is CASSTQQDYYEQYF. CDR3 DNA sequence: TGTGCCAGTAGTACCCAACAGGACTACTACGAGCAGTACTTC.